This T cell receptor (beta chain) derives from a study of shared clonotypes between healthy human individuals. Study conclusions and caveats: Sampling was confined to blood; repertoires within tissues likely differ. When naive CD4 clonotypes were compared across a few donors, around 4.6% were shared.

TCRdb's copy holds only in-frame clones and misses some; the assay was immunoSEQ multiplex PCR. The sample includes some 2 million clones, 85% to 95% of them seen just once. With respect to this clone: Its antigen is not known.

Naive CD8 cells were CD45RO-negative, positively selected for CCR7, excluding terminally differentiated effector memory CD45RA+ cells. Each sample came from a Caucasian adult donor living in Nashville, Tennessee. The CDR3 length is 16 residues. Trimming stripped 3 bases from V and 4 bases from J, with 18 bases between. Germline V gene data show CDR1 as LNHDA and CDR2 as SQIVND (reference sequence). Sequencing input: naive CD8+ T cells sorted from blood. The TCR sequence derives from a man aged 18-30 years in good health. The chain joins TRBV19 to TRBJ1-2; D perhaps matches TRBD1 (6 bases). The CDR3 DNA is TGTGCCAGTAGTATTGGGGCAGGGGCTCCCCCCTATGGCTACACCTTC. It yields the protein CASSIGAGAPPYGYTF.